Below, 5 T cell receptor beta chains from the same sample are listed, as sequenced in a study of shared clonotypes between healthy human individuals. Method: immunoSEQ multiplex PCR; TCRdb's copy keeps in-frame clones and lacks some. The data contain around 2.1 million clones, approximately 94% of them singletons. Terminally differentiated effector memory CD45RA+ cells were excluded by CCR7 positive selection of CD45RO-negative cells. Sample: naive CD8+ T cells from PBMCs. The receptors stem from a man between 18 and 35 years old in good health. Some clones in this sample may be carry-over from other donors' samples.

This chain uses TRBV5-5 with TRBJ2-7, with 11 bases matching TRBD2. CDR3 size: 15 residues. With V trimmed by 5 bases and J by 2 bases, 6 bases remained unmatched. The germline gives CDR1 SGHKS, CDR2 YYEKEE (reference sequence). The CDR3 nucleotides are TGTGCCAGCAGGCTGACTAGCGGGGCCACCTACGAGCAGTACTTC. Its translation: CASRLTSGATYEQYF.

The chain carries TRBV19 and TRBJ1-1; possibly TRBD1 for D (5 bases). The germline V gene has CDR1 LNHDA and CDR2 SQIVND (reference sequence). The CDR3 sequence is 13 residues long. Trimming took 3 bases from V and 11 from J, leaving 16 bases between them. The chain's CDR3 is CASSIHLGGEAFF. The CDR3 nucleotides are TGTGCCAGTAGTATCCATTTGGGGGGTGAGGCTTTCTTT.

This chain links TRBV6-5 with TRBJ1-1; maybe TRBD1 (6 bases). Looked up from germline, CDR1 is MNHEY and CDR2 is SVGAGI. The CDR3 runs 15 residues. Trimming left V 2 bases short and J 4 bases short, with 14 bases between. The CDR3 here is CASSYEGGAGTEAFF. Here the CDR3 DNA reads TGTGCCAGCAGTTACGAGGGGGGCGCGGGCACTGAAGCTTTCTTT.

The chain combines TRBV4-2 with TRBJ2-1; D is unclear. The CDR3 length is 13 residues. CDR1 LGHNA and CDR2 YNFKEQ come from the germline V gene. V dropped 3 bases and J dropped 6 bases, with 9 bases sitting between them. The CDR3 loop is CASSQDVVNEQFF. CDR3 DNA: TGTGCCAGCAGCCAGGACGTCGTCAATGAGCAGTTCTTC.

The chain carries TRBV18 and TRBJ1-5; D gene unclear. V shed 4 bases and J shed 1 base, with 5 bases lying between them. The CDR3 contains 13 residues. In germline, CDR1 is KGHSH, CDR2 LQKENI. The CDR3 sequence: CASSLDSNQPQHF. In DNA form, the CDR3 reads TGTGCCAGCTCACTCGACAGCAATCAGCCCCAGCATTTT.